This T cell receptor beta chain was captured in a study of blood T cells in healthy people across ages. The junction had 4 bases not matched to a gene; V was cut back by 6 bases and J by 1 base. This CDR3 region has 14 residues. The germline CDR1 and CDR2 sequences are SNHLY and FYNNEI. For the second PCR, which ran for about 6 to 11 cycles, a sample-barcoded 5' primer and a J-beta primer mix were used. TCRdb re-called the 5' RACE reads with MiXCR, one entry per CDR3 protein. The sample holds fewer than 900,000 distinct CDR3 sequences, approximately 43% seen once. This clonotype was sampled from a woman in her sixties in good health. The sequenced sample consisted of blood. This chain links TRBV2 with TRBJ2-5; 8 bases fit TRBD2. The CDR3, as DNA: TGTGCCAGCAGCAGGACTAGCAGCCAAGAGACCCAGTACTTC. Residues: CASSRTSSQETQYF.